Below are 6 T cell receptor beta chains sequenced from a single sample in a study of CD8+ T cells in alopecia areata. Extraction of RNA preceded its reverse transcription into cDNA, which served as the sequencing template. This table comes from immunoSEQ multiplex PCR, and its TCRdb copy is limited to in-frame clones, with some not included. The sample lists some 130,000 clones; about 49% were seen once. The sample here was CD8+ T cells sorted from blood, taken at week 0. These receptors came from a human donor with alopecia areata.

The genes are TRBV2 and TRBJ2-7; 8 bases are shared with TRBD2. After removal of 6 bases from V and 1 base from J, the junction contained 17 bases not matched to a gene. The CDR3 covers 18 residues. Germline assignment: CDR1 SNHLY and CDR2 FYNNEI. The CDR3 protein is CASSVPLGTRNLSYEQYF. CDR3 sequence (DNA): TGTGCCAGCAGCGTTCCTCTCGGGACTAGGAATTTGTCCTACGAGCAGTACTTC.

This chain joins TRBV6-4 and TRBJ2-2, with a weak D call TRBD1 (5 bases). Between the trimmed V and J ends, which lost 5 bases and 3 bases, there was a span of 10 bases. This CDR3 spans 14 amino acids. In germline, CDR1 is MRHNA, CDR2 SNTAGT. CDR3 sequence (DNA): TGTGCCAGCAGTTCTGGGGCGGACACCGGGGAGCTGTTTTTT. The encoded protein is CASSSGADTGELFF.

The sample holds a few counts of this clone. The chain employs TRBV10-2 and TRBJ2-3; 12 bases fit TRBD2. The V gene's germline CDR1 is WSHSY and CDR2 SAAADI. V gave up 3 bases and J gave up 3 bases; unmatched junction bases: 4. The CDR3 is 16 residues long. As DNA, the CDR3 is TGCGCCAGCAGTGATCCCGGGACTAGCGGGACAGATACGCAGTATTTT. Residues: CASSDPGTSGTDTQYF.

The chain uses TRBV13 and TRBJ2-3; D uncertain. Germline CDR1 and CDR2: PRHDT and FYEKMQ (reference sequence). CDR3 length: 15 residues. The V gene lost 5 bases and the J gene lost 0 bases, with 12 bases spanning the gap. The CDR3 nucleotides read TGTGCCAGCAGCCTCATGACTCCTAGCACAGATACGCAGTATTTT. Protein product: CASSLMTPSTDTQYF.

The V call is TRBV29-1, the J call TRBJ2-5; no firm D call. The CDR3 has 14 amino acids. With 1 base removed from V and 2 bases from J, the gap between germline ends came to 11 bases. Germline V gene data show CDR1 as SQVTM and CDR2 as ANQGSEA. The chain's CDR3 is CSVEGLSGQETQYF. The CDR3 nucleotides are TGCAGCGTTGAAGGTCTCAGTGGGCAAGAGACCCAGTACTTC. Full variable domain (remainder filled in from reference TRBV29-1 and TRBJ2-5): SAVISQKPSRDICQRGTSLTIQCQVDSQVTMMFWYRQQPGQSLTLIATANQGSEATYESGFVIDKFPISRPNLTFSTLTVSNMSPEDSSIYLCSVEGLSGQETQYFGPGTRLLVL.

This clone was detected only a few times. The CDR3 here is CASGGQSYNEQFF. Written as DNA, the CDR3 is TGCGCCAGCGGGGGACAGTCCTACAATGAGCAGTTCTTC. The chain links TRBV5-1 to TRBJ2-1; 7 bases align to TRBD1. The germline V gene has CDR1 SGHRS and CDR2 YFSETQ. The ends lost 7 bases at V and 1 base at J; junction bases unmatched: 2. The CDR3 has 13 amino acids.